Listed below are T cell receptor beta chains from one sample, sequenced in a study of intratumoral heterogeneity in liver cancer. Generated by immunoSEQ multiplex PCR, the TCRdb table keeps only in-frame clones and is missing some. The sample carries around 5,400 clones, around 68% recorded once. This specimen consisted of tumor-adjacent normal tissue, obtained before any cancer treatment. These receptors all stem from a man between 65 and 80 years old with hepatocellular carcinoma. Each CDR3 is given without its conserved first and last residue. A D gene is named only where the DNA matches it firmly.

>TRBV7-9|TRBJ2-5|TRBD1
ASSSNRDRVRETQY
>TRBV9|TRBJ2-3|TRBD1
ASSVGDRLGTDTQY
>TRBV12-3/TRBV12-4|TRBJ1-2|NA
ASSSLGSYGYT
>TRBV6-5|TRBJ2-1|NA
ASSSGLRGEQF
>TRBV27|TRBJ1-2|NA
ASSLGRGTEGGYT
>TRBV6-2/TRBV6-3|TRBJ1-1|NA
ASSFWTSGVAF
>TRBV6-5|TRBJ1-2|TRBD1
ASSDRGAGYGYT
>TRBV5-6|TRBJ1-2|NA
ASSLSRGFYGYT
>TRBV12-5|TRBJ1-1|TRBD1
ASGPRQGMNTEAF
>TRBV7-8|TRBJ1-5|NA
ASSLEAGWDNQPQH
>TRBV3-1/TRBV3-2|TRBJ2-3|NA
ASSPTGQGTDTQY
>TRBV27|TRBJ2-2|NA
ASRPRGANTGELF
>TRBV6-1|TRBJ2-6|NA
ASSEEEGGANVLT
>TRBV4-2|TRBJ1-1|NA
ASSQGHAAEAF
>TRBV7-2|TRBJ2-1|NA
ASSFRPQGFNEQF
>TRBV6-5|TRBJ2-7|TRBD1
ASRGDSLFYEQY
>TRBV9|TRBJ1-2|NA
ASSVEDGPYGYT
>TRBV25-1|TRBJ1-5|NA
ASSDRLGQPQH
>TRBV2|TRBJ1-2|NA
ASSETERNGYT
>TRBV6-5|TRBJ2-7|NA
ASNPGPPTYEQY
>TRBV27|TRBJ1-5|TRBD1
ATARIRQGGNQPQH
>TRBV29-1|TRBJ2-1|TRBD1
SVEGTVSYNEQF
>TRBV30|TRBJ1-2|NA
AWSTRPLPAYT
>TRBV6-5|TRBJ1-3|NA
ASGAPFSGNTIY
>TRBV7-8|TRBJ2-2|NA
ASRKRGLEELPGELF
>TRBV10-3|TRBJ1-4|NA
AIRPGADEKLF
>TRBV5-1|TRBJ1-5|NA
ASRLDSYNQPQH
>TRBV5-1|TRBJ1-1|TRBD1
ASSDRAGNTEAF
>TRBV3-1/TRBV3-2|TRBJ2-2|TRBD1
ASSPDRGLLLTGELF
>TRBV4-3|TRBJ1-6|NA
ASSQGAGRGAASNSPLH
>TRBV13|TRBJ1-1|NA
ASSDQGSNTEAF
>TRBV5-4|TRBJ1-2|TRBD1
ASSPGQELYGYT
>TRBV4-3|TRBJ2-2|TRBD2
ASSQEGRGGTGELF
>TRBV27|TRBJ2-4|NA
ASSFEGTGKNIQY
>TRBV28|TRBJ1-2|NA
ASTQGGLGYGYT
>TRBV19|TRBJ1-5|NA
ASRGLSNQPQH
>TRBV5-1|TRBJ1-1|NA
ASSLEGRGAF
>TRBV2|TRBJ2-6|NA
ASLAPISGANVLT
>TRBV10-3|TRBJ2-7|NA
AISESRIGGEQY
>TRBV4-2|TRBJ1-4|TRBD1
ASSQDLGTWDRVVRLF
>TRBV2|TRBJ1-2|NA
ASSAGGANYGYT
>TRBV19|TRBJ1-3|NA
ASSIDQQGPNTIY
>TRBV3-1/TRBV3-2|TRBJ2-1|TRBD2
ASSRLAGLFYNEQF
>TRBV27|TRBJ2-5|NA
ASSEFRGLQETQY
>TRBV4-3|TRBJ1-1|NA
ASSQVYRGEPGTEAF
>TRBV30|TRBJ1-1|TRBD1
AWSVQTGRGTEAF
>TRBV30|TRBJ2-7|NA
AWSVRVGSYEQY
>TRBV28|TRBJ2-1|TRBD1
ASRMAGGDYNEQF
>TRBV7-8|TRBJ1-5|NA
ASSSNNQPQH
>TRBV2|TRBJ1-1|NA
ASIDNWGSNTEAF
>TRBV12-3/TRBV12-4|TRBJ1-5|NA
ASSWRYQPQH
>TRBV5-4|TRBJ2-1|TRBD2
ASSLAGQYNEQF
>TRBV5-1|TRBJ1-2|TRBD1
ASSLVGGTATYGYT
>TRBV12-3/TRBV12-4|TRBJ1-5|NA
ASTGRNNQPQH
>TRBV2|TRBJ2-5|NA
ASSVQALAQY
>TRBV7-9|TRBJ2-7|NA
ASSLGPSEQY
>TRBV18|TRBJ1-2|NA
ASSPDGYYGYT
>TRBV7-8|TRBJ1-2|NA
ASSLATGAYGYT
>TRBV5-1|TRBJ1-1|TRBD1
ASSLTQGRGTEAF
>TRBV5-5|TRBJ2-5|TRBD2
ASSLPSGGTYTQETQY